These 14 T cell receptor beta chains were all obtained from the same sample, sequenced in a study of blood T cells in healthy people across ages. Together with a sample-barcoded 5' primer, a J-beta primer mix was included in a second PCR lasting about 6 to 11 cycles. One entry per CDR3 protein results from TCRdb running MiXCR on the 5' RACE reads. The table has around 1,100,000 distinct CDR3 sequences, more than 30% seen once. The specimen was blood. The source is a man aged 18 to 30 in good health.

The chain uses TRBV5-4 and TRBJ1-2, with a tentative D call TRBD1 (5 bases). The CDR3 runs to 14 residues. From germline, CDR1 is SGHNT and CDR2 YYREEE (reference sequence). V was cut by 3 bases and J by 2 bases, with 11 bases left in between. Here the CDR3 reads CASSSARQNYGYTF. CDR3 nucleotide sequence: TGTGCCAGCAGCTCGGCCAGACAGAACTATGGCTACACCTTC.

The chain employs TRBV12-3 or TRBV12-4 and TRBJ1-6; possibly TRBD1 for D (6 bases). This CDR3 spans 15 amino acids. V lost 1 base and J lost 7, with 11 bases in between. The CDR3 region has the DNA TGTGCCAGCAGTTTAGGCAGCCAGGGGAATTCACCCCTCCACTTT. Protein sequence: CASSLGSQGNSPLHF.

The chain employs TRBV12-3 or TRBV12-4 and TRBJ2-1, with 9 bases aligning to TRBD2. V lost 0 bases to trimming and J lost 12 bases; unmatched junction nucleotides: 15. CDR3 length equals 17 residues. This CDR3 is CASSLASPLAGLGGQFF. CDR3 DNA sequence: TGTGCCAGCAGTTTAGCGTCCCCACTAGCGGGCCTTGGTGGGCAGTTCTTC.

The rearrangement uses TRBV4-3 and TRBJ2-3; D perhaps matches TRBD2 (5 bases). The length of the CDR3 is 19 residues. V was pared by 0 bases and J by 3 bases, with 22 bases between. Germline CDR1 and CDR2: LGHNA and YSLEER. This CDR3 is CASSQDPSPLLDSTDTQYF. In DNA form, the CDR3 reads TGCGCCAGCAGCCAAGACCCCTCCCCTTTACTAGATTCTACAGATACGCAGTATTTT.

This clonotype occurred many times. The J gene is TRBJ2-3, the V gene TRBV5-1, with 10 positions matching TRBD2. The CDR3 contains 17 residues. Germline V gene data show CDR1 as SGHRS and CDR2 as YFSETQ. After removal of 0 bases from V and 2 bases from J, the junction contained 6 bases not matched to a gene. CDR3 in DNA: TGCGCCAGCAGCTTGGCCCGGACTAGCGGAACCACAGATACGCAGTATTTT. The encoded protein is CASSLARTSGTTDTQYF.

V and J are TRBV12-3 or TRBV12-4 and TRBJ1-6; a weak D match, TRBD1 (6 bases). Trimming cost V 5 bases and J 10 bases, with 15 bases left between them. CDR3 length: 14 residues. The CDR3 loop reads CASSPRTVASPLHF. DNA of the CDR3: TGTGCCAGCAGTCCTCGGACAGTTGCATCACCCCTCCACTTT.

V and J are TRBV20-1 and TRBJ1-2; D is undetermined. Germline V CDR1 and CDR2: DFQATT, SNEGSKA (reference sequence). CDR3 length: 12 residues. Trimming stripped 2 bases from V and 4 bases from J, with 8 bases between. This CDR3 is CSARTEVYGYTF. CDR3 DNA sequence: TGCAGTGCTAGAACAGAAGTCTATGGCTACACCTTC.

This rearrangement joins TRBV20-1 to TRBJ2-7; D gene unclear. The J call may be wrong; the DNA end is better matched by TRBJ2-5. This CDR3 spans 15 amino acids. CDR1 DFQATT and CDR2 SNEGSKA come from the germline V gene (reference sequence). CDR3 in amino acids: CSAREGRFTKETQYF. DNA for the CDR3: TGCAGTGCTAGAGAAGGACGATTTACAAAAGAGACCCAGTACTTC.

The CDR3 reads CASATSGGTYEQYF. CDR3 bases: TGTGCCAGCGCTACTAGCGGAGGCACCTACGAGCAGTACTTC. The V and J genes are TRBV28 and TRBJ2-7; 8 nucleotides align to TRBD2. The germline V gene has CDR1 MDHEN and CDR2 SYDVKM. V was clipped by 8 bases and J by 2 bases; unmatched bases: 8. CDR3 size: 14 residues. The full variable domain, its missing parts supplied by reference TRBV28 and TRBJ2-7, is DVKVTQSSRYLVKRTGEKVFLECVQDMDHENMFWYRQDPGLGLRLIYFSYDVKMKEKGDIPEGYSVSREKKERFSLILESASTNQTSMYLCASATSGGTYEQYFGPGTRLTVT.

This chain connects TRBV11-2 to TRBJ2-1, with 10 bases lining up with TRBD2. The CDR3 extends over 14 amino acids. The germline gives CDR1 SGHAT, CDR2 FQNNGV. V dropped 5 bases and J dropped 5; count of bases not matched to a gene: 3. The CDR3 nucleotides read TGTGCCAGCAGCAAACTAGCGGGGAACAATGAGCAGTTCTTC. Amino acid sequence: CASSKLAGNNEQFF.

This rearrangement joins TRBV4-1 to TRBJ1-2; no definite D call. The CDR3 runs to 17 residues. Per the germline V gene, CDR1 is MGHRA and CDR2 is YSYEKL. Trimming removed 1 base from V and 0 bases from J, with 15 bases in between. CDR3 DNA: TGCGCCAGCAGCCAAGTAGTCGGACGGATGACTAACTATGGCTACACCTTC. This translates into CASSQVVGRMTNYGYTF.

This chain connects TRBV6-1 to TRBJ1-2; D is undetermined. The germline V and J ends were trimmed by 6 bases and 0 bases, with 11 bases remaining between them. The CDR3 length is 14 residues. Germline CDR1 and CDR2: MNHNS and SASEGT. Here the CDR3 reads CASSPAQANYGYTF. CDR3 nucleotides: TGTGCCAGCAGCCCCGCGCAGGCTAACTATGGCTACACCTTC.

The chain joins TRBV7-2 to TRBJ2-3; the match to TRBD2 covers 7 bases. This CDR3 region has 15 residues. Trimming at V came to 4 bases and at J to 0 bases, leaving 4 bases not matched to a gene. Looked up from germline, CDR1 is SGHTA and CDR2 is FQGNSA. CDR3 amino acids: CASSWSGMSTDTQYF. The CDR3 nucleotides read TGTGCCAGCAGCTGGAGCGGGATGAGCACAGATACGCAGTATTTT.

This clonotype was seen a few times. The V call is TRBV7-9, the J call TRBJ2-1; 9 bases match TRBD2. V lost 5 bases, J lost 3 bases, and 5 bases stayed unmatched. This CDR3 region has 15 residues. Germline lookup yields CDR1 SEHNR and CDR2 FQNEAQ (reference sequence). In nucleotides, the CDR3 is TGTGCCAGCAGCGAGAGCGGGGGGTTCTACAATGAGCAGTTCTTC. Amino acid sequence: CASSESGGFYNEQFF. Filled out from reference TRBV7-9 and TRBJ2-1, the complete variable domain reads DTGVSQNPRHKITKRGQNVTFRCDPISEHNRLYWYRQTLGQGPEFLTYFQNEAQLEKSRLLSDRFSAERPKGSFSTLEIQRTEQGDSAMYLCASSESGGFYNEQFFGPGTRLTVL.